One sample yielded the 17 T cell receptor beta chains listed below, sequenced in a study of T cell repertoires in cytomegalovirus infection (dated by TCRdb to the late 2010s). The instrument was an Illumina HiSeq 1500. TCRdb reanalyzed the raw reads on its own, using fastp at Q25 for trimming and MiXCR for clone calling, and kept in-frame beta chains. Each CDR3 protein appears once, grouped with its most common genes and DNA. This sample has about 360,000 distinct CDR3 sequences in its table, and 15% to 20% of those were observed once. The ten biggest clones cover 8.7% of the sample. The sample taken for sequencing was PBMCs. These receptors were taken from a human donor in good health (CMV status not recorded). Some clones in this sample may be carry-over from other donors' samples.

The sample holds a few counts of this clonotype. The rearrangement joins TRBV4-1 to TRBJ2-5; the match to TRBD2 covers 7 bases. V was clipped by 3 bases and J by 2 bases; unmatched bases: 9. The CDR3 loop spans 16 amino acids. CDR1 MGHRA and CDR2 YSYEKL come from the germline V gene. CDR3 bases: TGCGCCAGCAGCCAGGTCACCACGGGGGGTCAAGAGACCCAGTACTTC. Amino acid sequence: CASSQVTTGGQETQYF.

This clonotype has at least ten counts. CDR3 residues: CASLGPVTDTQYF. CDR3 nucleotide sequence: TGCGCCAGCCTTGGGCCCGTCACAGATACGCAGTATTTT. The chain carries TRBV10-2 and TRBJ2-3; the D is unclear. In germline, CDR1 is WSHSY, CDR2 SAAADI. Deletions cut 8 bases from V and 2 bases from J, with 11 bases between. The CDR3 consists of 13 residues.

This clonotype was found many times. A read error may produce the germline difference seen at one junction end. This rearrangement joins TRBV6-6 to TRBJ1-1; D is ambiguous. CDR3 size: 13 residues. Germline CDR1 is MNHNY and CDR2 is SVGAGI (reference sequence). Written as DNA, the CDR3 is TGTGCCAGCAGCTACTCGCGCGGGACTGAAGCTTTCTTT. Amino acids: CASSYSRGTEAFF.

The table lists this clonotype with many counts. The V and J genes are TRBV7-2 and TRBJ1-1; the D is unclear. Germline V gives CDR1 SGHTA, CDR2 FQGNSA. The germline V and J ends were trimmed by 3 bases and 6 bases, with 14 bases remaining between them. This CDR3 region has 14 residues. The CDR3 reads CASSFGQFGAEAFF. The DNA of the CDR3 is TGTGCCAGCAGCTTTGGCCAGTTTGGGGCTGAAGCTTTCTTT.

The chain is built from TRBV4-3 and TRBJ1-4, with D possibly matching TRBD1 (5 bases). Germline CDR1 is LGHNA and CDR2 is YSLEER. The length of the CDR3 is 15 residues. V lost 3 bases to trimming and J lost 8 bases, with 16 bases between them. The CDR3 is CASSHSGGGEEKLFF. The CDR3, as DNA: TGCGCCAGCAGCCACTCGGGGGGGGGAGAGGAAAAACTGTTTTTT.

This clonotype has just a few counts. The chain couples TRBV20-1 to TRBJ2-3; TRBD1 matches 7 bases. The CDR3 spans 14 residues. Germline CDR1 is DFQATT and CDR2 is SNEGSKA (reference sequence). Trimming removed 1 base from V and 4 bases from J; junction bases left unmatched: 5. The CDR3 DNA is TGCAGTGCTAGAGTAAACAGGGGTGCAGATACGCAGTATTTT. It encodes CSARVNRGADTQYF.

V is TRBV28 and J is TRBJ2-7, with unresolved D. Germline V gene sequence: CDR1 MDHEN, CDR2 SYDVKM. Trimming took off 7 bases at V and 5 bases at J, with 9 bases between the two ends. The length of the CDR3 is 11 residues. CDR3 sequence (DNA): TGTGCCAGCAAAGCCCGGGACGAGCAGTACTTC. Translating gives CASKARDEQYF.

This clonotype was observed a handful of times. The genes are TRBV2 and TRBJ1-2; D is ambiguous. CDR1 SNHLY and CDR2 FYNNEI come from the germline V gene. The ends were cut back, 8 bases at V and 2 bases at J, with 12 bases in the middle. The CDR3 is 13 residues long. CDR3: CASRGQENYGYTF. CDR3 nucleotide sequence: TGTGCCAGCCGTGGGCAGGAGAACTATGGCTACACCTTC.

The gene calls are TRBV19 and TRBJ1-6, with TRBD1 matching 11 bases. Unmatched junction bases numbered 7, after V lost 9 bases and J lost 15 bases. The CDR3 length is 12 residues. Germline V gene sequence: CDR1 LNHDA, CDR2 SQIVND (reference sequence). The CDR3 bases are TGTGCCAGCCGGGACAGGGGGAATCTCCTCCACTTT. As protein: CASRDRGNLLHF.

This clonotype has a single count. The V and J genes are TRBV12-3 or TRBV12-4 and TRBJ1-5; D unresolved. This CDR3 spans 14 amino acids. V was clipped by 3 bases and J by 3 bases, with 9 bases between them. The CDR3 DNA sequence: TGTGCCAGCAGTTTGTGGCAGTCCAATCAGCCCCAGCATTTT. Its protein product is CASSLWQSNQPQHF.

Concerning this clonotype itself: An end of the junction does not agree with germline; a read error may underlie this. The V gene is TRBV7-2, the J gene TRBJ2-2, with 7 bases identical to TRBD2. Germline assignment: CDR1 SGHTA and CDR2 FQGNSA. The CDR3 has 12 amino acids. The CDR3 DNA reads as TGTGCCAGCAGCTTAGATTGGGGGGGGCTGTTTTTT. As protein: CASSLDWGGLFF.

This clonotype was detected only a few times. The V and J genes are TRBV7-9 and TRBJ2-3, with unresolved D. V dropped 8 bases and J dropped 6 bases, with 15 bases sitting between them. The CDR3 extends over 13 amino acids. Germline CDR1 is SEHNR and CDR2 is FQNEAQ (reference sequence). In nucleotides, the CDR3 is TGTGCCAGCCAGACACGGGTCGACGATACGCAGTATTTT. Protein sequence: CASQTRVDDTQYF.

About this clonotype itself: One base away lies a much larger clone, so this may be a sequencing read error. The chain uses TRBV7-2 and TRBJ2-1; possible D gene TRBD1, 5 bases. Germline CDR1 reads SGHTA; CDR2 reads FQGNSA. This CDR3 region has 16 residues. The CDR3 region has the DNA TGTGGCAGCAGCTTAGGGGCCCGAACCGGCGACACTGAGCAGTTCTTC. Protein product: CGSSLGARTGDTEQFF.

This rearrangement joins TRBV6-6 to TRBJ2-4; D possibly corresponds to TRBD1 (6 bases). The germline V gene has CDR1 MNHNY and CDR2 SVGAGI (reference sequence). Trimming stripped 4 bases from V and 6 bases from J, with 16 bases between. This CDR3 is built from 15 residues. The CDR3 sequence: CASSFRTDMRNIQYF. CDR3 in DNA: TGTGCCAGCAGTTTCCGGACAGACATGAGAAACATTCAGTACTTC.

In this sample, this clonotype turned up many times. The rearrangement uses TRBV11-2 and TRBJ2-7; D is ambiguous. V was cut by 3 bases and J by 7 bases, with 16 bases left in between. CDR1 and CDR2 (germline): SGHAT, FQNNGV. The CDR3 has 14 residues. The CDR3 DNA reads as TGTGCCAGCAGCTTGACCGAAGGATTGCGGGAGCAGTACTTC. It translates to CASSLTEGLREQYF.

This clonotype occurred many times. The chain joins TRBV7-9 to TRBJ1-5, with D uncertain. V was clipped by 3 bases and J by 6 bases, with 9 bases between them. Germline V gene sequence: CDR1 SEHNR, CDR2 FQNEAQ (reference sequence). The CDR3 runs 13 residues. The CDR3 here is CASSLQDGQPQHF. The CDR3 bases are TGTGCCAGCAGCTTGCAGGACGGTCAGCCCCAGCATTTT.

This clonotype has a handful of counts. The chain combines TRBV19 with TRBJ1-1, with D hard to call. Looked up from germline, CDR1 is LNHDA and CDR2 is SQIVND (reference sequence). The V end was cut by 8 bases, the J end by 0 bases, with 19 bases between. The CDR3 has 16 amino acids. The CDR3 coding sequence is TGTGCCAGTTCGTTGTATTGGGGTTCGCTGAACACTGAAGCTTTCTTT. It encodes CASSLYWGSLNTEAFF.